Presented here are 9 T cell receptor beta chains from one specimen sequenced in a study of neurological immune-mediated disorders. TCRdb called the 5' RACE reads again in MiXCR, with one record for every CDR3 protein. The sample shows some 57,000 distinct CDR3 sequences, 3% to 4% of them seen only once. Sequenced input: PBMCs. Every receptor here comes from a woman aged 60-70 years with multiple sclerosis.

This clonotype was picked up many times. The CDR3 coding sequence is TGCAGCGTTGAAGATCTACGCGGGGACTATGGCTACACCTTC. This gives the protein CSVEDLRGDYGYTF. The chain uses TRBV29-1 and TRBJ1-2; D is ambiguous. The V gene's germline CDR1 is SQVTM and CDR2 ANQGSEA. The CDR3 sequence is 14 residues long. The ends were cut back, 0 bases at V and 3 bases at J, with 11 bases in the middle.

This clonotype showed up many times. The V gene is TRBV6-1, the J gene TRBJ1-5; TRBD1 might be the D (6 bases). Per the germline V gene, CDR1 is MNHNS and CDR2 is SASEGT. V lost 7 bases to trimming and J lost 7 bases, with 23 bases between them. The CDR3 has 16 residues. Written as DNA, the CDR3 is TGTGCCAGCAACCAACCCGGAGGGGGGGCTTCGCAGCCCCAGCATTTT. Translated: CASNQPGGGASQPQHF.

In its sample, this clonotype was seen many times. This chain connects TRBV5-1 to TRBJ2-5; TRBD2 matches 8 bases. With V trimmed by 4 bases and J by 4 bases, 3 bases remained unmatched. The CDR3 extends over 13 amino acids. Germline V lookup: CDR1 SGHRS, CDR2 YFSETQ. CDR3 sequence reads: CASSPGGPETQYF. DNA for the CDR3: TGCGCCAGCAGCCCGGGGGGGCCAGAGACCCAGTACTTC.

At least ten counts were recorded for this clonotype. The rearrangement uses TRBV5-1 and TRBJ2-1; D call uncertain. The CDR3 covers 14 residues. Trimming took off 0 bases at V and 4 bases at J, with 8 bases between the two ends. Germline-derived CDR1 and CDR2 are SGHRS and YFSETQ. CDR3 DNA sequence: TGCGCCAGCAGCTTGGGAGGCCCATACAATGAGCAGTTCTTC. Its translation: CASSLGGPYNEQFF.

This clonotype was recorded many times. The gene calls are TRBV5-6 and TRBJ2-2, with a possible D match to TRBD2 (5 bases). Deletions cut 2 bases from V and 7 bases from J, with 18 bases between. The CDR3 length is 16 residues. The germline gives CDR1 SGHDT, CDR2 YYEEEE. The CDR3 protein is CASSFGLHCGVGELFF. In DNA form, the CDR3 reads TGTGCCAGCAGCTTCGGACTTCATTGTGGTGTCGGGGAGCTGTTTTTT.

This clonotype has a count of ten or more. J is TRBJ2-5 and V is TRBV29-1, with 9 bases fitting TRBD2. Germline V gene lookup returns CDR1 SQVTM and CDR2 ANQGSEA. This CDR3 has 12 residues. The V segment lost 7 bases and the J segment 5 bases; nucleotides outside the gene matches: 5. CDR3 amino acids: CSGGGLAETQYF. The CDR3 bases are TGCAGCGGGGGGGGACTAGCCGAGACCCAGTACTTC.

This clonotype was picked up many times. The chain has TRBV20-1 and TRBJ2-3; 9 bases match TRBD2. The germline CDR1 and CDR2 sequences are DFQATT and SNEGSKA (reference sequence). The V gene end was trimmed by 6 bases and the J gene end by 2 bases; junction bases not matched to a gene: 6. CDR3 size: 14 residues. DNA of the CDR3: TGCAGTGCCAGTAGCGGGAGTATCACAGATACGCAGTATTTT. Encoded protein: CSASSGSITDTQYF.

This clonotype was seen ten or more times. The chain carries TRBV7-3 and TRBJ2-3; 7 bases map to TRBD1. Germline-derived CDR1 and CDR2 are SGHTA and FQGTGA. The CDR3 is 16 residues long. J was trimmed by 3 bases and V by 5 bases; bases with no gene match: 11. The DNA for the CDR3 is TGTGCCAGCAGCCTGAGACAGGGATCGGGTACAGATACGCAGTATTTT. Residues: CASSLRQGSGTDTQYF.

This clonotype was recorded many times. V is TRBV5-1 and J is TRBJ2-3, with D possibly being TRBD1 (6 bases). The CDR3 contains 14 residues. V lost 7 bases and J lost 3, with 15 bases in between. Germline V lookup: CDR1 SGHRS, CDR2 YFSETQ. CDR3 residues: CASSLQGLTDTQYF. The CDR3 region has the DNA TGCGCCAGCTCTCTCCAGGGGCTGACAGATACGCAGTATTTT.